Here is one TCR beta chain with its context. Trimming removed 3 bases from V and 1 base from J, with 12 bases in between. The V gene's germline CDR1 is MDHEN and CDR2 SYDVKM. This CDR3 contains 16 residues. The method was immunoSEQ multiplex PCR; TCRdb's version includes in-frame clones alone and lacks a portion of them. The data show more than 70,000 clones, 75% to 95% seen once. This sample is part of a study of T cell responses to AZD1222 COVID-19 vaccine. The sample consisted of peripheral blood, taken 28 days after the second AZD1222 dose. The clonotype comes from an adult who received the AZD1222 COVID-19 vaccine. This rearrangement joins TRBV28 to TRBJ1-4; a possible D gene is TRBD1 (5 bases). CDR3: CASSFNRLGTNEKLFF. In nucleotides, the CDR3 is TGTGCCAGCAGTTTCAACAGGCTGGGAACTAATGAAAAACTGTTTTTT.